This T cell receptor (beta chain) was obtained from a study of blood T cell repertoires in COVID-19. Looking at the study overall: Samples taken during acute and convalescent COVID-19 were collected in the United States, Italy and Spain. PBMCs, B-cell-depleted T cells, or T cells were the source of the cDNA or gDNA that made up the material.

The method was immunoSEQ multiplex PCR; TCRdb's version includes in-frame clones alone and lacks a portion of them. Among more than 11,000 clones, about four fifths were seen once, and the ten largest hold around a quarter. The CDR3 runs to 15 residues. Germline V lookup: CDR1 SGHRS, CDR2 YFSETQ. Trimming stripped 7 bases from V and 2 bases from J, with 17 bases between. V usage is TRBV5-1 and J usage is TRBJ2-3; tentative D call: TRBD1 (5 bases). Sequenced material: peripheral blood. The clonotype originates from a woman aged 60-75 years with acute or convalescent COVID-19. The CDR3 protein is CASGPGQGFTDTQYF. CDR3 nucleotide sequence: TGCGCCAGCGGGCCCGGCCAGGGATTCACAGATACGCAGTATTTT.